The next 8 T cell receptor beta chains were all read from a single sample in a study of blood T cell repertoires in COVID-19. Using immunoSEQ multiplex PCR, the repertoire was profiled, and TCRdb retains in-frame clones only, with some absent. Among about 250,000 clones, 70% to 90% were seen once, and the ten largest hold around 3%. Sequencing was carried out using peripheral blood. All receptors derive from a man aged 18 to 29 with active or convalescent COVID-19.

The chain carries TRBV6-2 or TRBV6-3 and TRBJ2-7, with no clear D. Trimming took 2 bases from V and 0 from J, leaving 5 bases between them. Germline CDR1 is MNHEY and CDR2 is SVGEGT. The CDR3 runs 13 residues. Written as DNA, the CDR3 is TGTGCCAGCAGTTACGCTAGCTCCTACGAGCAGTACTTC. It is translated as CASSYASSYEQYF.

This chain joins TRBV4-3 and TRBJ1-6; D ambiguous. The CDR3 totals 18 residues. Germline V gene lookup returns CDR1 LGHNA and CDR2 YSLEER. V lost 1 base and J 6 bases, leaving 19 bases between the germline ends. The CDR3 bases are TGCGCCAGCAGCCAAGGACTTCCGTTTGGCAGCTCTAATTCACCCCTCCACTTT. Translating gives CASSQGLPFGSSNSPLHF.

V usage is TRBV6-6 and J usage is TRBJ1-5; no clear D gene. Trimming left V 1 base short and J 1 base short, with 8 bases between. This CDR3 is 15 amino acids long. Germline loops: CDR1 MNHNY, CDR2 SVGAGI (reference sequence). CDR3 sequence: CASSYLERSNQPQHF. DNA for the CDR3: TGTGCCAGCAGTTACTTGGAGCGGAGCAATCAGCCCCAGCATTTT.

This chain joins TRBV28 and TRBJ2-1; D is ambiguous. Germline V CDR1 and CDR2: MDHEN, SYDVKM. The CDR3 runs 15 residues. V lost 2 bases, J lost 0 bases, and 8 bases lay in between. The CDR3 DNA is TGTGCCAGCAGTTTAGGAGCAACCTCCTACAATGAGCAGTTCTTC. Its translation: CASSLGATSYNEQFF.

A note on this clone: Distinct nucleotide sequences in the sample also encode this CDR3. V usage is TRBV7-9 and J usage is TRBJ1-1; D perhaps matches TRBD1 (6 bases). The CDR3 is made up of 15 amino acids. Trimming shortened V by 1 base and J by 5 bases, and 14 bases separated the two germline ends. Germline assignment: CDR1 SEHNR and CDR2 FQNEAQ (reference sequence). The CDR3 is CASSLGQGFDTEAFF. For the CDR3, the DNA is TGTGCCAGCAGCTTAGGGCAGGGGTTTGATACTGAAGCTTTCTTT. The full variable domain, with the rest looked up from reference TRBV7-9 and TRBJ1-1, is DTGVSQNPRHKITKRGQNVTFRCDPISEHNRLYWYRQTLGQGPEFLTYFQNEAQLEKSRLLSDRFSAERPKGSFSTLEIQRTEQGDSAMYLCASSLGQGFDTEAFFGQGTRLTVV.

The chain employs TRBV7-8 and TRBJ2-7; TRBD2 agrees at 9 bases. This CDR3 region has 17 residues. CDR1 and CDR2 (germline): SGHVS, FQNEAQ. The J segment lost 5 bases and the V segment lost 4 bases, leaving 15 bases of the junction unmatched. This CDR3 is CASSSSIIAGASHEQYF. The CDR3 nucleotides are TGTGCCAGCAGCTCCTCCATCATAGCGGGAGCGTCCCACGAGCAGTACTTC.

The rearrangement uses TRBV7-9 and TRBJ2-1; 8 bases align to TRBD2. The germline V gene has CDR1 SEHNR and CDR2 FQNEAQ (reference sequence). This CDR3 has 15 amino acids. V lost 2 bases to trimming and J lost 16 bases; unmatched junction nucleotides: 16. The CDR3 DNA reads as TGTGCCAGCAGCTTAAGATCCGGGCTAGCGGGCCATCAATTCTTC. This codes for CASSLRSGLAGHQFF.

The chain links TRBV6-5 to TRBJ1-1, with no clear D. The CDR3 length is 14 residues. Between the trimmed V and J ends, which lost 7 bases and 5 bases, there was a span of 17 bases. From germline, CDR1 is MNHEY and CDR2 SVGAGI. CDR3 region: CASTGIKARTEAFF. DNA of the CDR3: TGTGCCAGCACCGGGATAAAGGCTCGGACTGAAGCTTTCTTT.